The entry below describes one T cell receptor (beta chain). Described time point: pre-treatment sample, taken before nivolumab and TIL therapy. The data belong to a study of TIL therapy for anti-PD-1-resistant metastatic lung cancer. Trimming cost V 0 bases and J 6 bases, with 12 bases left between them. Germline lookup yields CDR1 SGHDT and CDR2 YYEEEE. This CDR3 is 15 amino acids long. This was the immunoSEQ v3 assay. The protocol was immunoSEQ multiplex PCR, while the TCRdb copy is restricted to in-frame clones and leaves out a portion. The sample yields about 50,000 clones, 86% seen once. The source is a person aged 25 to 85 with non-small cell lung cancer. Source: blood, taken at baseline. V and J are TRBV5-6 and TRBJ1-4; D remains unclear. The CDR3 protein is CASSLVGSTDEKLFF. The DNA of the CDR3 is TGTGCCAGCAGCTTGGTTGGGTCTACAGATGAAAAACTGTTTTTT.